This is a list of T cell receptor beta chains from one sample in a study of Ad26.COV2.S vaccination and SARS-CoV-2 variants. Assay: immunoSEQ multiplex PCR; the TCRdb copy retains only in-frame clones and omits some. The sample holds 350,000 to 400,000 clones, 80% to 90% seen once. The sample was peripheral blood, taken in a trial of Ad26.COV2.S vaccine versus placebo. The receptors shown here come from a person between 18 and 60 years old who received the Ad26.COV2.S COVID-19 vaccine or a placebo. Each CDR3 is given with its conserved first and last residue. A D gene is named only where the DNA matches it firmly. Clone size is given for some rows only: seen once, a few or many times, or a class if the clone is expanded.

CDR3 protein: CANSWTGDGDGYTF; CDR3 DNA: TGTGCCAACAGCTGGACAGGGGACGGGGATGGCTACACCTTC; clone size: NA; V gene: TRBV7-9; J gene: TRBJ1-2; D gene: TRBD1
CDR3 protein: CASSQSELATTDTQYF; CDR3 DNA: TGCGCCAGCAGCCAATCTGAACTAGCCACCACAGATACGCAGTATTTT; clone size: NA; V gene: TRBV4-1; J gene: TRBJ2-3; D gene: NA
CDR3 protein: CASSFGGASETQYF; CDR3 DNA: TGTGCCAGCAGCTTTGGGGGGGCGTCGGAGACCCAGTACTTC; clone size: NA; V gene: TRBV7-2; J gene: TRBJ2-5; D gene: NA
CDR3 protein: CASSVGVVRDEQFF; CDR3 DNA: TGTGCCAGCAGCGTAGGGGTTGTGAGGGATGAGCAGTTCTTC; clone size: NA; V gene: TRBV9; J gene: TRBJ2-1; D gene: NA
CDR3 protein: CASSRASGNTIYF; CDR3 DNA: TGTGCCAGCAGCAGGGCGTCTGGAAACACCATATATTTT; clone size: NA; V gene: TRBV7-2; J gene: TRBJ1-3; D gene: NA
CDR3 protein: CASNPSGGSTDTQYF; CDR3 DNA: TGCGCCAGCAACCCTAGCGGGGGGAGCACAGATACGCAGTATTTT; clone size: NA; V gene: TRBV5-1; J gene: TRBJ2-3; D gene: TRBD2
CDR3 protein: CAIALGGPGANVLTF; CDR3 DNA: TGTGCCATCGCCCTCGGGGGTCCGGGGGCCAACGTCCTGACTTTC; clone size: NA; V gene: TRBV10-3; J gene: TRBJ2-6; D gene: NA
CDR3 protein: CASSLWDTEAFF; CDR3 DNA: TGTGCCAGCAGCCTGTGGGACACTGAAGCTTTCTTT; clone size: NA; V gene: TRBV5-6; J gene: TRBJ1-1; D gene: NA
CDR3 protein: CASSLVVGVTGGELFF; CDR3 DNA: TGTGCCAGCAGCTTAGTGGTCGGGGTAACAGGCGGGGAGCTGTTTTTT; clone size: few; V gene: TRBV7-6; J gene: TRBJ2-2; D gene: NA
CDR3 protein: CASDQARAGQGTDTQYF; CDR3 DNA: TGTGCCAGCGATCAGGCAAGGGCGGGACAGGGCACAGATACGCAGTATTTT; clone size: NA; V gene: TRBV7-8; J gene: TRBJ2-3; D gene: TRBD1
CDR3 protein: CASSFDRNSPLHF; CDR3 DNA: TGTGCCAGCAGCTTTGATCGAAATTCACCCCTCCACTTT; clone size: NA; V gene: TRBV7-2; J gene: TRBJ1-6; D gene: NA
CDR3 protein: CAWSEENRFWTEAFF; CDR3 DNA: TGTGCCTGGAGTGAGGAGAACCGATTCTGGACTGAAGCTTTCTTT; clone size: NA; V gene: TRBV30; J gene: TRBJ1-1; D gene: NA
CDR3 protein: CASSSGLISTIYF; CDR3 DNA: TGTGCCAGCAGCTCAGGTTTGATAAGCACCATATATTTT; clone size: NA; V gene: TRBV5-6; J gene: TRBJ1-3; D gene: NA
CDR3 protein: CASRLTGSVGYTF; CDR3 DNA: TGTGCCAGCAGACTAACAGGGTCTGTTGGCTACACCTTC; clone size: once; V gene: TRBV7-9; J gene: TRBJ1-2; D gene: NA
CDR3 protein: CASSRETGMGSPLHF; CDR3 DNA: TGTGCCAGCAGTCGAGAAACAGGGATGGGTTCACCCCTCCACTTT; clone size: NA; V gene: TRBV27; J gene: TRBJ1-6; D gene: NA
CDR3 protein: CASSFGQAGEAFF; CDR3 DNA: TGTGCCAGCAGCTTTGGACAGGCGGGGGAAGCTTTCTTT; clone size: NA; V gene: TRBV5-6; J gene: TRBJ1-1; D gene: TRBD1